The 5 T cell receptor beta chains below were found in one sample sequenced in a study of OX40 agonist ivuxolimab in advanced cancers. Some clones are missing from TCRdb's copy, which holds only in-frame ones; the method was immunoSEQ multiplex PCR. The repertoire holds 53,000 or so clones, with 79% as singletons. Material: CD4+ or CD8+ T cells sorted from blood, obtained in a trial of the OX40 agonist ivuxolimab. These receptors originate from an adult with an advanced solid tumor such as melanoma, head and neck, liver or kidney cancer.

The DNA of the CDR3 is TGTGCCAGCAGTGGTAGGACGGCCGGGGAGCTGTTTTTT. It specifies CASSGRTAGELFF. The rearrangement joins TRBV6-4 to TRBJ2-2; D ambiguous. CDR1 MRHNA and CDR2 SNTAGT come from the germline V gene. The CDR3 extends over 13 amino acids. With 4 bases removed from V and 6 bases from J, the gap between germline ends came to 9 bases.

The chain uses TRBV29-1 and TRBJ2-7; 8 positions agree with TRBD2. The CDR3 has 13 amino acids. CDR1 is SQVTM, CDR2 ANQGSEA, per germline. V was pared by 6 bases and J by 2 bases, with 6 bases of the junction left unmatched. This chain's CDR3 is CSVISGNTYEQYF. The CDR3 coding sequence is TGCAGCGTAATTAGCGGGAATACCTACGAGCAGTACTTC.

The gene calls are TRBV5-4 and TRBJ2-7; 9 positions match TRBD1. The CDR3 length is 15 residues. Germline trimming cut 2 bases from V and 4 bases from J; bases unmatched to any gene: 7. The germline CDR1 and CDR2 sequences are SGHNT and YYREEE (reference sequence). The CDR3 coding sequence is TGTGCCAGCAGCTTCTCCGGGACAGGGCAATACGAGCAGTACTTC. Translated, it gives CASSFSGTGQYEQYF.

V and J are TRBV2 and TRBJ1-1, with D tentatively TRBD1 (6 bases). CDR1 and CDR2 from the germline V gene are SNHLY and FYNNEI. This CDR3 is built from 12 residues. The ends were cut back, 3 bases at V and 11 bases at J, with 13 bases in the middle. The CDR3 DNA reads TGTGCCAGCAGTGAGGCAGGGGAAAGGGCTTTCTTT. Residues: CASSEAGERAFF.

V is TRBV7-2 and J is TRBJ1-1; 10 bases are shared with TRBD1. Germline V gives CDR1 SGHTA, CDR2 FQGNSA. With V trimmed by 4 bases and J by 6 bases, 5 bases remained unmatched. CDR3 size: 14 residues. As DNA, the CDR3 is TGTGCCAGCAGCTCTTGGGGGACAGGGGCTGAAGCTTTCTTT. It is translated as CASSSWGTGAEAFF.